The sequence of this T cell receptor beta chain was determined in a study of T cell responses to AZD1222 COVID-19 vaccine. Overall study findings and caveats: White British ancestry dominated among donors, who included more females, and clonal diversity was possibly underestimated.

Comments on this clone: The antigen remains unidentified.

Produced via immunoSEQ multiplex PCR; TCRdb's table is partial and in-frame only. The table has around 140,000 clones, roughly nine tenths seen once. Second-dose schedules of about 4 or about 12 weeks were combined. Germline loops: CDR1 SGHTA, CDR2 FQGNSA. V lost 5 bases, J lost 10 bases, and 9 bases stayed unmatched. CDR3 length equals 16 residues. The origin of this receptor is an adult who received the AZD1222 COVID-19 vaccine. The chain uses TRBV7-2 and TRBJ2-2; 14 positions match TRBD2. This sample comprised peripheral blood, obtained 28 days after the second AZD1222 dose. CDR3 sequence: CASSPTSGRAGEELFF. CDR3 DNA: TGTGCCAGCAGCCCGACTAGCGGGAGGGCCGGGGAGGAGCTGTTTTTT.